There are a few counts of the clone carrying this T cell receptor (beta chain). The record originates from a study of shared T cell receptors in the human thymus. The table came from immunoSEQ multiplex PCR; TCRdb's copy has only in-frame clones and leaves some out. Of over 650,000 clones detected, around 87% appear once; the ten largest clones hold roughly 0.0087%. CDR1 MGHDK and CDR2 SYGVNS come from the germline V gene. The CDR3 spans 17 residues. J lost 6 bases, V lost 7 bases, and 17 bases had no gene match. This sample was also put to use in a study of human thymus T cells. Per that study: Healthy Finnish infants having corrective surgery for congenital heart defects served as donors. Resections from corrective heart surgery supplied the thymus tissue. Related research has reported that thymic repertoires overlap highly among unrelated individuals.

The V and J genes are TRBV25-1 and TRBJ2-4, with 8 bases that match TRBD2. The source is a boy in the first two years of life with a congenital heart defect. Sequencing input: thymocytes. The CDR3 DNA sequence: TGTGCCAGCAAGGGGACTAGAGGCCCCCCGGGTGCAAACATTCAGTACTTC. Protein: CASKGTRGPPGANIQYF.